This T cell receptor beta chain is drawn from a study of T-cell memory formation after mild COVID-19. Study background: TCR clusters were mostly donor specific.

Broader study findings: The SARS-CoV-2 specificity of second-wave clones reaching peak at day 37 remained unverified. The finding that pre-infection memory included some responding clones suggested that cross-reactive memory joined.

Germline assignment: CDR1 KGHSH and CDR2 LQKENI. The CDR3 loop spans 14 amino acids. Trimming stripped 5 bases from V and 6 bases from J, with 17 bases between. cDNA libraries for TCR alpha and TCR beta, carrying sample barcodes and UMIs, came from 5'RACE with constant-segment primers. TCRdb re-analysed the 5' RACE reads in MiXCR, keeping a single row per CDR3 protein. The repertoire includes approximately 340,000 distinct CDR3 sequences, approximately 16% of them detected once, and around 20% sits in the top ten. Remarks on this clonotype: The antigen is unknown.

This sequence was found in a man aged 18 to 29 who had mild COVID-19 (a few samples of this study predate the infection). Cell type and time point are not known. V gene TRBV18 combines with J gene TRBJ2-7; TRBD1 is a possible D gene (6 bases). The source material was PBMCs or a T cell subset sorted from them (not recorded which). The chain's CDR3 is CASSTNQGTREQYV. The CDR3 region has the DNA TGTGCCAGCTCAACGAACCAGGGGACCCGCGAGCAGTACGTC.